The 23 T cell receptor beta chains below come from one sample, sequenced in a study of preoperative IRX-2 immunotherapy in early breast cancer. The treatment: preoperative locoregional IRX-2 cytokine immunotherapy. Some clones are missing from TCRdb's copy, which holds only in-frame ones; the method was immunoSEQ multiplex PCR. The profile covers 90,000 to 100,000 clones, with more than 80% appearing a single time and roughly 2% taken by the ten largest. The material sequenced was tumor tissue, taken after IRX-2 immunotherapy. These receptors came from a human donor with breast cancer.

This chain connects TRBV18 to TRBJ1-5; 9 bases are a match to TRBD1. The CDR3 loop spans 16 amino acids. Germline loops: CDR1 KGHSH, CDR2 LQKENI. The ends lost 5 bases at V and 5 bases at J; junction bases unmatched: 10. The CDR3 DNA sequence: TGTGCCAGCTCAGCCTCCGGGACAGGGACCCATCAGCCCCAGCATTTT. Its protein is CASSASGTGTHQPQHF. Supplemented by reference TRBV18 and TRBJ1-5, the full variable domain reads NAGVMQNPRHLVRRRGQEARLRCSPMKGHSHVYWYRQLPEEGLKFMVYLQKENIIDESGMPKERFSAEFPKEGPSILRIQQVVRGDSAAYFCASSASGTGTHQPQHFGDGTRLSIL.

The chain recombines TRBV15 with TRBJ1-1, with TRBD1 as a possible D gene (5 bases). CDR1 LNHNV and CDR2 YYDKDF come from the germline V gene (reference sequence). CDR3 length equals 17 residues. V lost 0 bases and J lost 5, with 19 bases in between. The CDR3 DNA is TGTGCCACCAGCAGAGATGTTGGGACCTGGGTAAAGACTGAAGCTTTCTTT. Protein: CATSRDVGTWVKTEAFF.

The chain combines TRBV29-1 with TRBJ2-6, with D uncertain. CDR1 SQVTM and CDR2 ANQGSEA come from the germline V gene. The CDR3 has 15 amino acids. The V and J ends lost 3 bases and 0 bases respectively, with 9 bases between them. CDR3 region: CSVEWWSSGANVLTF. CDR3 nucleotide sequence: TGCAGCGTTGAGTGGTGGAGCTCTGGGGCCAACGTCCTGACTTTC. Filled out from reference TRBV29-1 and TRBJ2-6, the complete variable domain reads SAVISQKPSRDICQRGTSLTIQCQVDSQVTMMFWYRQQPGQSLTLIATANQGSEATYESGFVIDKFPISRPNLTFSTLTVSNMSPEDSSIYLCSVEWWSSGANVLTFGAGSRLTVL.

In nucleotides, the CDR3 is TGTGCCAGTAGTATATTAGCCCAGGGGACTGAAGCTTTCTTT. Protein sequence: CASSILAQGTEAFF. This sequence joins TRBV19 and TRBJ1-1; possible D gene TRBD1, 6 bases. The CDR3 consists of 14 residues. Germline loops: CDR1 LNHDA, CDR2 SQIVND (reference sequence). V lost 2 bases and J 5 bases, leaving 12 bases between the germline ends.

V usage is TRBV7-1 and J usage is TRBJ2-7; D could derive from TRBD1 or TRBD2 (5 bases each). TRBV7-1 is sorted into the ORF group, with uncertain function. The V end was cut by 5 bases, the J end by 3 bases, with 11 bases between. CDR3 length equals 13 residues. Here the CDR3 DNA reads TGTGCCAGCAGCCAAGAGGGGAGCTACGAGCAGTACTTC. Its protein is CASSQEGSYEQYF.

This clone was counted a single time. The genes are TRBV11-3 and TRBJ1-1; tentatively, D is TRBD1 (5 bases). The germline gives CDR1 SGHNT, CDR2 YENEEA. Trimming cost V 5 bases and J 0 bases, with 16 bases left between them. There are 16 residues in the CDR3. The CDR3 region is CASSPAGLNMNTEAFF. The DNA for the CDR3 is TGTGCCAGCAGCCCCGCGGGACTGAACATGAACACTGAAGCTTTCTTT.

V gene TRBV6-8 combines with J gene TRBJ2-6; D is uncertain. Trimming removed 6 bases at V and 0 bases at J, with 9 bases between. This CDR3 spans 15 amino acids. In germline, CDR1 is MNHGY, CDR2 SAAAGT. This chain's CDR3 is CASSGTLSGANVLTF. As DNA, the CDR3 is TGTGCCAGCAGCGGAACCCTCTCTGGGGCCAACGTCCTGACTTTC.

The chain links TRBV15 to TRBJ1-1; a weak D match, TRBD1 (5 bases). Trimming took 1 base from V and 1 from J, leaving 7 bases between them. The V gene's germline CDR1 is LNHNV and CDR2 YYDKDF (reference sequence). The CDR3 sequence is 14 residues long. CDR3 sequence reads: CATSRGGQNTEAFF. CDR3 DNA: TGTGCCACCAGCAGAGGTGGACAGAACACTGAAGCTTTCTTT.

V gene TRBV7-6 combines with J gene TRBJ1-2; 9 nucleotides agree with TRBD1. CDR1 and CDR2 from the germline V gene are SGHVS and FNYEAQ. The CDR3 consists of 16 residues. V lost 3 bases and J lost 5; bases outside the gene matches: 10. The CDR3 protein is CASSLAGQGNSYGYTF. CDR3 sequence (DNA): TGTGCCAGCAGCTTGGCTGGACAGGGGAATTCGTATGGCTACACCTTC.

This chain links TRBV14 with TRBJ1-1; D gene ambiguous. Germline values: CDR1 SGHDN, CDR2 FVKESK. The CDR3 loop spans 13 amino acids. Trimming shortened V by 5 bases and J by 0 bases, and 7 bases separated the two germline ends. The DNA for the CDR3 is TGTGCCAGCAGCGAGGGCGTGAACACTGAAGCTTTCTTT. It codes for CASSEGVNTEAFF.

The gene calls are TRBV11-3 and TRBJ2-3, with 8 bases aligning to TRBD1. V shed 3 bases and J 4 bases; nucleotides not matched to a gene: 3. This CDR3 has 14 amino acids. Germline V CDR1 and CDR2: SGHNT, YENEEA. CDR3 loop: CASSLGQVADTQYF. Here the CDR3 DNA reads TGTGCCAGCAGCTTGGGACAGGTGGCAGATACGCAGTATTTT.

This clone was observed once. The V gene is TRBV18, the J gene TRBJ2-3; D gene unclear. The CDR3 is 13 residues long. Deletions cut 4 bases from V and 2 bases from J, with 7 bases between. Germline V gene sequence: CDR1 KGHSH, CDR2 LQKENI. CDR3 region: CASSLISTDTQYF. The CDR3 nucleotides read TGTGCCAGCTCACTGATTTCCACAGATACGCAGTATTTT.

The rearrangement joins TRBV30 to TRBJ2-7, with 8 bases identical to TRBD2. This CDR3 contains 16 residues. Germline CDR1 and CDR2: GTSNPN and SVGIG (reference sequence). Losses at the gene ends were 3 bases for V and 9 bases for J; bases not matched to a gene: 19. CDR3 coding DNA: TGTGCCTGGAGACATACCCGAGGGAGCGGGAGCGGAGTGCAGTACTTC. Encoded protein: CAWRHTRGSGSGVQYF.

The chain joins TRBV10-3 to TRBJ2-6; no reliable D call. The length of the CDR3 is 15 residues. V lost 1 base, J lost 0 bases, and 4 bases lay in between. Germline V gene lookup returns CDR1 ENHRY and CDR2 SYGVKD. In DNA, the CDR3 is TGTGCCATCAGTGAGTACCACTCTGGGGCCAACGTCCTGACTTTC. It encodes CAISEYHSGANVLTF.

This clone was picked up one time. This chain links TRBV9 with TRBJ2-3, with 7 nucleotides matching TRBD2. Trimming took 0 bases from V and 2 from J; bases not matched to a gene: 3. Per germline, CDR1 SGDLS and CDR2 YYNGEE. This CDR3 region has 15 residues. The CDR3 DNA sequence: TGTGCCAGCAGCGTAGCTAGCGGCTTCACAGATACGCAGTATTTT. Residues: CASSVASGFTDTQYF.

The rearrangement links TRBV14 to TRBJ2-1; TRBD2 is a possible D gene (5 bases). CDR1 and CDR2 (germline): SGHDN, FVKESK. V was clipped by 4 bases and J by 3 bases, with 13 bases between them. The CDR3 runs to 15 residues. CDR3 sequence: CASSRAGYIYNEQFF. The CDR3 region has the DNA TGTGCCAGCAGCCGGGCGGGTTATATCTACAATGAGCAGTTCTTC.

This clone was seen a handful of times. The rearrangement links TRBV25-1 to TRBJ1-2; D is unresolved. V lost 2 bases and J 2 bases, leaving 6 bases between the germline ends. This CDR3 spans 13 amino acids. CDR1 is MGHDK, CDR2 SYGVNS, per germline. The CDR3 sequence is CASSEGLNYGYTF. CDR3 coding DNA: TGTGCCAGCAGTGAAGGGCTCAACTATGGCTACACCTTC.

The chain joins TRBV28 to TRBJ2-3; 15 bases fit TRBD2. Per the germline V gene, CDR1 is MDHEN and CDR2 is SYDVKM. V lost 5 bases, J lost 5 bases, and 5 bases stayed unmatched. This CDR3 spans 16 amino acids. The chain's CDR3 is CASSPGLAGGVDTQYF. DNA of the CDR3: TGTGCCAGCAGTCCAGGACTAGCGGGAGGGGTAGATACGCAGTATTTT. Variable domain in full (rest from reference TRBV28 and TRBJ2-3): DVKVTQSSRYLVKRTGEKVFLECVQDMDHENMFWYRQDPGLGLRLIYFSYDVKMKEKGDIPEGYSVSREKKERFSLILESASTNQTSMYLCASSPGLAGGVDTQYFGPGTRLTVL.

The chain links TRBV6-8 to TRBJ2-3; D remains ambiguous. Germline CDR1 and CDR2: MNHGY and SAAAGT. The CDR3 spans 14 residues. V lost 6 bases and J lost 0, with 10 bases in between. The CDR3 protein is CASRVGASTDTQYF. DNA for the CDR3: TGTGCCAGCAGAGTGGGCGCAAGCACAGATACGCAGTATTTT.

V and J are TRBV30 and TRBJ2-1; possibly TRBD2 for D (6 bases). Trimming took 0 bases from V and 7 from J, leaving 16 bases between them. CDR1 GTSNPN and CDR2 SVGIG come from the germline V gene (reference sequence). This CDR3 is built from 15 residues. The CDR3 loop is CAWSVRTGVGNEQFF. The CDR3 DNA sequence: TGTGCCTGGAGTGTACGAACGGGAGTGGGGAATGAGCAGTTCTTC.

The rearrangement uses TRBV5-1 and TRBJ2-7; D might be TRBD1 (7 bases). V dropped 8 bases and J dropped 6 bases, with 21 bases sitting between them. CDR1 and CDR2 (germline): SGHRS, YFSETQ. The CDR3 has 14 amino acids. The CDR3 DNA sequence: TGCGCCAGTACAAGACAGGGAGGTACGGGCGAGCAGTACTTC. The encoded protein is CASTRQGGTGEQYF. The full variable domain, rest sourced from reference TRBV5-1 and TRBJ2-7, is KAGVTQTPRYLIKTRGQQVTLSCSPISGHRSVSWYQQTPGQGLQFLFEYFSETQRNKGNFPGRFSGRQFSNSRSEMNVSTLELGDSALYLCASTRQGGTGEQYFGPGTRLTVT.

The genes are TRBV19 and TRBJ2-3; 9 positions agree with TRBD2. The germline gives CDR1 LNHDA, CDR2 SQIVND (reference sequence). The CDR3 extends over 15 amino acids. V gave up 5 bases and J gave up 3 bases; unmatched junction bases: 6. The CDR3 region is CASSHSGSETDTQYF. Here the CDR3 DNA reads TGTGCCAGTAGTCATAGCGGGAGTGAGACAGATACGCAGTATTTT.

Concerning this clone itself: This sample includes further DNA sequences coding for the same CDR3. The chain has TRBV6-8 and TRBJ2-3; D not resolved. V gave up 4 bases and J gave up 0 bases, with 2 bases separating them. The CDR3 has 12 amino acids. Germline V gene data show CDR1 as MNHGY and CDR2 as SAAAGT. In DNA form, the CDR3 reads TGTGCCAGCAGTTCTAGCACAGATACGCAGTATTTT. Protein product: CASSSSTDTQYF.